This TCR beta chain was recovered during a study of blood T cell repertoires in COVID-19. Overall study context: The United States, Italy and Spain supplied acute and convalescent COVID-19 samples. PBMCs, B-cell-depleted T cells, or T cells provided the cDNA or gDNA that made up the material.

During active infection, Seattle patients enrolled and were then monitored through disease. This clone showed up just once. Data came from immunoSEQ multiplex PCR; TCRdb stores just in-frame clones and leaves some out. The table has 150,000 to 200,000 clones, about 83% seen once. The receptor comes from a woman older than 75 with COVID-19, enrolled during active disease. Sequencing input: peripheral blood.

The CDR3 DNA sequence: TGTGCCAGTAGTACCACAGGGGGCGGGTCACCCCTCCACTTT. Translating gives CASSTTGGGSPLHF. The gene calls are TRBV19 and TRBJ1-6, with TRBD1 identical over 9 bases. The V and J ends lost 4 bases and 10 bases, in that order; junction bases with no gene match: 5. Germline V gene data show CDR1 as LNHDA and CDR2 as SQIVND (reference sequence). This CDR3 is built from 14 residues.